These 23 T cell receptor beta chains were sequenced from one sample in a study of PD-1 blockade in classical Hodgkin lymphoma. Data came from immunoSEQ multiplex PCR; TCRdb stores just in-frame clones and leaves some out. The table lists approximately 47,000 clones, roughly 93% of them singletons. Specified time point: newly diagnosed, previously untreated cHL patient sample. Sequencing was carried out using peripheral blood mononuclear cells (PBMCs). The receptors originated from a human donor with classical Hodgkin lymphoma.

This rearrangement joins TRBV7-9 to TRBJ1-2; the D gene is possibly TRBD1 (6 bases). V lost 3 bases and J lost 0, with 11 bases in between. CDR1 and CDR2 from the germline V gene are SEHNR and FQNEAQ (reference sequence). This CDR3 contains 15 residues. For the CDR3, the DNA is TGTGCCAGCAGCTTGGAACAGGGACCTAACTATGGCTACACCTTC. It specifies CASSLEQGPNYGYTF.

The chain couples TRBV4-1 to TRBJ2-2; the match to TRBD2 covers 12 bases. V was pared by 6 bases and J by 3 bases, with 8 bases of the junction left unmatched. The CDR3 covers 17 residues. CDR1 and CDR2 from the germline V gene are MGHRA and YSYEKL. The DNA for the CDR3 is TGCGCCAGCAGAGTTGGACTAGCGGGGATCTACACCGGGGAGCTGTTTTTT. Translation: CASRVGLAGIYTGELFF.

The chain employs TRBV9 and TRBJ2-1, with 10 bases identical to TRBD2. V gave up 2 bases and J gave up 8 bases; unmatched junction bases: 1. This CDR3 is built from 13 residues. Germline V gives CDR1 SGDLS, CDR2 YYNGEE. CDR3 in DNA: TGTGCCAGCAGCGTTAGCGGGAGGCATGAGCAGTTCTTC. Its protein is CASSVSGRHEQFF.

This sequence joins TRBV10-3 and TRBJ1-1; D is ambiguous. The V and J ends lost 3 bases and 1 base respectively, with 6 bases between them. The germline V gene encodes CDR1 ENHRY and CDR2 SYGVKD. This CDR3 is 13 amino acids long. CDR3 bases: TGTGCCATCAGTGAAGAAGAGAACACTGAAGCTTTCTTT. Translating gives CAISEEENTEAFF.

This clone was counted a single time. The J gene is TRBJ2-7, the V gene TRBV11-3, with D maybe TRBD1 (6 bases). CDR1 SGHNT and CDR2 YENEEA come from the germline V gene. V gave up 5 bases and J gave up 5 bases, with 13 bases separating them. The CDR3 loop spans 13 amino acids. Here the CDR3 reads CASSLQGFDEQYF. DNA of the CDR3: TGTGCCAGCAGCCTACAGGGTTTCGACGAGCAGTACTTC.

The V gene is TRBV5-5, the J gene TRBJ1-2; 9 bases line up with TRBD1. The J segment lost 3 bases and the V segment lost 3 bases, leaving 3 bases of the junction unmatched. The germline V gene encodes CDR1 SGHKS and CDR2 YYEKEE (reference sequence). This CDR3 comprises 14 residues. DNA for the CDR3: TGTGCCAGCAGCTCCGGGACAGGGTACTATGGCTACACCTTC. Amino acids: CASSSGTGYYGYTF.

The chain links TRBV4-1 to TRBJ1-4; 10 bases map to TRBD1. The CDR3 length is 15 residues. Trimming at V came to 2 bases and at J to 8 bases, leaving 5 bases not matched to a gene. Germline values: CDR1 MGHRA, CDR2 YSYEKL. The DNA for the CDR3 is TGCGCCAGCAGCCAACCGGGACAGGGGAAGGAAAAACTGTTTTTT. This encodes CASSQPGQGKEKLFF.

In DNA, the CDR3 is TGTGCCTGGAGGGAGGGGAACTCTGGAAACACCATATATTTT. Amino acids: CAWREGNSGNTIYF. The rearrangement links TRBV30 to TRBJ1-3; possibly TRBD1 for D (5 bases). Trimming removed 3 bases at V and 0 bases at J, with 9 bases between. The length of the CDR3 is 14 residues. Germline assignment: CDR1 GTSNPN and CDR2 SVGIG (reference sequence).

The J gene is TRBJ2-5, the V gene TRBV29-1; D may match TRBD1 or TRBD2 (5 bases each). Germline V gene sequence: CDR1 SQVTM, CDR2 ANQGSEA. Deletions cut 0 bases from V and 4 bases from J, with 6 bases between. CDR3 length equals 12 residues. CDR3 amino acids: CSVEEGVETQYF. The CDR3 DNA is TGCAGCGTTGAAGAGGGGGTAGAGACCCAGTACTTC. Together with reference TRBV29-1 and TRBJ2-5, the CDR3 gives the full variable domain: SAVISQKPSRDICQRGTSLTIQCQVDSQVTMMFWYRQQPGQSLTLIATANQGSEATYESGFVIDKFPISRPNLTFSTLTVSNMSPEDSSIYLCSVEEGVETQYFGPGTRLLVL.

CDR3 loop: CASSPDGGNTIYF. The CDR3 DNA reads TGTGCCAGCAGCCCTGATGGTGGAAACACCATATATTTT. V usage is TRBV6-1 and J usage is TRBJ1-3, with D uncertain. Germline CDR1 and CDR2: MNHNS and SASEGT. Trimming stripped 6 bases from V and 3 bases from J, with 9 bases between. This CDR3 region has 13 residues.

This clone is a singleton in its sample. The chain joins TRBV9 to TRBJ1-6; TRBD1 is a possible D gene (5 bases). Germline CDR1 and CDR2: SGDLS and YYNGEE. There are 14 residues in the CDR3. Trimming removed 4 bases at V and 4 bases at J, with 9 bases between. CDR3 nucleotides: TGTGCCAGCAGCCCAGGGCAGTATAATTCACCCCTCCACTTT. It translates to CASSPGQYNSPLHF.

This clone was detected a few times. The gene calls are TRBV5-1 and TRBJ2-1; D possibly corresponds to TRBD2 (5 bases). This CDR3 region has 15 residues. Germline lookup yields CDR1 SGHRS and CDR2 YFSETQ. The ends were cut back, 6 bases at V and 0 bases at J, with 13 bases in the middle. The CDR3 sequence: CASTVGSGSYNEQFF. The DNA of the CDR3 is TGCGCCAGCACGGTGGGGAGTGGCTCCTACAATGAGCAGTTCTTC.

This clone was picked up one time. The chain links TRBV18 to TRBJ2-5; D may correspond to TRBD1 or TRBD2 (5 bases each). Looked up from germline, CDR1 is KGHSH and CDR2 is LQKENI. The CDR3 runs to 15 residues. The V end was cut by 2 bases, the J end by 5 bases, with 15 bases between. The CDR3 coding sequence is TGTGCCAGCTCACCAAGGGACGGAGCTGGGGAGACCCAGTACTTC. Translating gives CASSPRDGAGETQYF.

The J gene is TRBJ1-1, the V gene TRBV10-2; D is unclear. The CDR3 is 16 residues long. V was cut by 0 bases and J by 2 bases, with 13 bases left in between. Germline CDR1 is WSHSY and CDR2 is SAAADI. CDR3 coding DNA: TGCGCCAGCAGTGAGTCTAGTACAGCGGCCAACACTGAAGCTTTCTTT. Residues: CASSESSTAANTEAFF.

J is TRBJ2-3 and V is TRBV10-3; TRBD2 agrees at 14 bases. The length of the CDR3 is 18 residues. The ends lost 7 bases at V and 0 bases at J; junction bases unmatched: 9. Germline CDR1 reads ENHRY; CDR2 reads SYGVKD. The CDR3 DNA reads TGTGCCATCAACCCCGGGACTAGCGGGAGTACCAGCACAGATACGCAGTATTTT. Translated, it gives CAINPGTSGSTSTDTQYF.

The V gene is TRBV5-4, the J gene TRBJ2-1; D might be TRBD1 (6 bases). Trimming left V 3 bases short and J 6 bases short, with 16 bases between. The CDR3 spans 15 residues. Germline lookup yields CDR1 SGHNT and CDR2 YYREEE (reference sequence). In DNA form, the CDR3 reads TGTGCCAGCAGCTCGGGCCGTGGGACAATCAATGAGCAGTTCTTC. Translated: CASSSGRGTINEQFF. The variable domain in full, completed from reference TRBV5-4 and TRBJ2-1, reads ETGVTQSPTHLIKTRGQQVTLRCSSQSGHNTVSWYQQALGQGPQFIFQYYREEENGRGNFPPRFSGLQFPNYSSELNVNALELDDSALYLCASSSGRGTINEQFFGPGTRLTVL.

This sequence joins TRBV5-8 and TRBJ1-5; maybe TRBD1 (5 bases). The V end lost 5 bases, the J end lost 0 bases, and 15 bases lay between the germline ends. The CDR3 is 16 residues long. CDR1 and CDR2 (germline): SGHTS, YDEGEE. The CDR3, as DNA: TGTGCCAGCAGTCCCTGGGGGTTTAATAGCAATCAGCCCCAGCATTTT. Protein: CASSPWGFNSNQPQHF.

The chain is built from TRBV6-1 and TRBJ2-7; 9 nucleotides agree with TRBD1. Trimming removed 4 bases from V and 2 bases from J; junction bases left unmatched: 6. Germline CDR1 reads MNHNS; CDR2 reads SASEGT. This CDR3 spans 15 amino acids. CDR3 in DNA: TGTGCCAGCAGTGCCTGGGGACAGGGAACCTACGAGCAGTACGTC. Its translation is CASSAWGQGTYEQYV.

The chain has TRBV19 and TRBJ2-7; 7 bases are a match to TRBD1. Trimming took 5 bases from V and 3 from J; bases not matched to a gene: 10. CDR1 is LNHDA, CDR2 SQIVND, per germline (reference sequence). The CDR3 contains 15 residues. In DNA, the CDR3 is TGTGCCAGTAGTGCGCGACAGGGATCGGGCTACGAGCAGTACGTC. Translating gives CASSARQGSGYEQYV.

The chain joins TRBV7-2 to TRBJ1-4; unclear D gene. The CDR3 extends over 12 amino acids. Germline V gene data show CDR1 as SGHTA and CDR2 as FQGNSA. The V end lost 3 bases, the J end lost 8 bases, and 7 bases lay between the germline ends. The DNA for the CDR3 is TGTGCCAGCAGCTTTCTTCGGGAAAAACTGTTTTTT. Protein product: CASSFLREKLFF. Looking up the rest from reference TRBV7-2 and TRBJ1-4 gives the full variable domain: GAGVSQSPSNKVTEKGKDVELRCDPISGHTALYWYRQSLGQGLEFLIYFQGNSAPDKSGLPSDRFSAERTGGSVSTLTIQRTQQEDSAVYLCASSFLREKLFFGSGTQLSVL.

This rearrangement joins TRBV5-4 to TRBJ2-2; D perhaps matches TRBD2 (5 bases). The CDR3 runs 14 residues. Germline lookup yields CDR1 SGHNT and CDR2 YYREEE (reference sequence). V lost 4 bases, J lost 6 bases, and 13 bases lay in between. As DNA, the CDR3 is TGTGCCAGCAGCCGTGCCGGGGAATCCGGGGAGCTGTTTTTT. Amino acid sequence: CASSRAGESGELFF. Full variable domain (missing parts from reference TRBV5-4 and TRBJ2-2): ETGVTQSPTHLIKTRGQQVTLRCSSQSGHNTVSWYQQALGQGPQFIFQYYREEENGRGNFPPRFSGLQFPNYSSELNVNALELDDSALYLCASSRAGESGELFFGEGSRLTVL.

V gene TRBV2 combines with J gene TRBJ1-1; the D is unclear. The V gene lost 6 bases and the J gene lost 11 bases, with 16 bases spanning the gap. Per germline, CDR1 SNHLY and CDR2 FYNNEI. The length of the CDR3 is 12 residues. The CDR3 region is CASSVDIPGAFF. The CDR3 DNA reads as TGTGCCAGCAGCGTTGATATCCCTGGCGCTTTCTTT.

This chain connects TRBV2 to TRBJ2-5; 8 nucleotides line up with TRBD2. J gave up 5 bases and V 10 bases, and 9 bases lay outside the gene matches. Germline V gene data show CDR1 as SNHLY and CDR2 as FYNNEI. CDR3 length: 13 amino acids. CDR3 coding DNA: TGTGCCACCCCCGACGGGAGGGGTGAGACCCAGTACTTC. The encoded protein is CATPDGRGETQYF.